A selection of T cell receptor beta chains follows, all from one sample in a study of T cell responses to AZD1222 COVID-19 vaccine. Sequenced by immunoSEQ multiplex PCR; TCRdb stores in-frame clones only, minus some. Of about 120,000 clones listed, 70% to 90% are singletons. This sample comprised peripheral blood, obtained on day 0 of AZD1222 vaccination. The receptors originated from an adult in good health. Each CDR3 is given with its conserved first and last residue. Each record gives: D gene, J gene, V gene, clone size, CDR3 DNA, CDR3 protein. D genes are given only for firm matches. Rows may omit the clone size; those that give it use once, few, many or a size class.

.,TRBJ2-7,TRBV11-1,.,TGTGCCAGCAGCTTAGGGCACGAGCAGTACTTC,CASSLGHEQYF
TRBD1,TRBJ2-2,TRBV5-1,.,TGCGCCAGCAGTTCCGGGACAGGGGGATATACCGGGGAGCTGTTTTTT,CASSSGTGGYTGELFF
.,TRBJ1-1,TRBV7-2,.,TGTGCCAGCAGCTTTTATGGGACGGCGAACACTGAAGCTTTCTTT,CASSFYGTANTEAFF
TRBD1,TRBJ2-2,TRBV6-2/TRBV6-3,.,TGTGCCAGCAGTGGTACAGGGGGCACCGGGGAGCTGTTTTTT,CASSGTGGTGELFF
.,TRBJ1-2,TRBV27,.,TGTGCCAGCAGTCCAAAATGGGGGACGAACTATGGCTACACCTTC,CASSPKWGTNYGYTF
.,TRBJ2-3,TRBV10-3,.,TGTGCCATCAGGGGCGGGATGGACGGCACAGATACGCAGTATTTT,CAIRGGMDGTDTQYF
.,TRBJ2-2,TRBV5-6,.,TGTGCCAGCAGCTTGACGGGCATAAACACCGGGGAGCTGTTTTTT,CASSLTGINTGELFF
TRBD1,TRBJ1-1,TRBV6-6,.,TGTGCCAGCAGTCGACCGGCAGGGGGTAAGAACACTGAAGCTTTCTTT,CASSRPAGGKNTEAFF
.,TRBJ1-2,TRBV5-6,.,TGTGCCAGCAGCTTGTACAGCTATAACTATGGCTACACCTTC,CASSLYSYNYGYTF
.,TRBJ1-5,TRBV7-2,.,TGTGCCAGCAGCTCGGAGGCTTCAGTTCCACCCCAGCATTTT,CASSSEASVPPQHF
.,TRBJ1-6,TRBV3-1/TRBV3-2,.,TGTGCCAGCAGGGGGATCGGGGCCGAAAATTCACCCCTCCACTTT,CASRGIGAENSPLHF
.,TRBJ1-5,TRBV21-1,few,TGTGCCAGCAGCAGAACACAGGTTGGGGGATATAAGCCCCAGCATTTT,CASSRTQVGGYKPQHF
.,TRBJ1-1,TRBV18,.,TGTGCCAGCTCACCCAGCTCCGGAACCCCGCATGAAGCTTTCTTT,CASSPSSGTPHEAFF
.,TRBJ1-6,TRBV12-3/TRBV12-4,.,TGTGCCAGCAGCGAAAGGATAAGTTCACCCCTCCACTTT,CASSERISSPLHF
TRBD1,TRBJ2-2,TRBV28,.,TGTGCCAGCAGCCACAGGGGGCCGGCGATGAACACCGGGGAGCTGTTTTTT,CASSHRGPAMNTGELFF
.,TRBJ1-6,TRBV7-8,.,TGTGCCAGCAGCTTACTGGTTGGGGATTCACCCCTCCACTTT,CASSLLVGDSPLHF
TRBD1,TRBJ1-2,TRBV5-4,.,TGTGCCAGCAGCTTGGGGACAGGCGGTGGCTACACCTTC,CASSLGTGGGYTF
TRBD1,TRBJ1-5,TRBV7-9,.,TGTGCCAGCAGCTTCGGACAGGGACGACAGCCCCAGCATTTT,CASSFGQGRQPQHF
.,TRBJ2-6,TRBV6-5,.,TGTGCCAGCACCCCCATGGGTTCTGGGGCCAACGTCCTGACTTTC,CASTPMGSGANVLTF
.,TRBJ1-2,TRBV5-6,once,TGTGCCAGCAGCTTGGCCAGCCCAAGGTATCAGGGCTACACCTTC,CASSLASPRYQGYTF